This T cell receptor beta chain was recorded in a study of CD8 T cells in ankylosing spondylitis. TCRdb reprocessed the 5' RACE reads with MiXCR, giving one entry per CDR3 protein. In the table there are about 540,000 distinct CDR3 sequences, about an eighth of which are singletons. The CDR3 extends over 15 amino acids. V lost 5 bases, J lost 0 bases, and 11 bases lay in between. CDR1 and CDR2 from the germline V gene are MNHEY and SMNVEV (reference sequence). Remarks on this clonotype: Antigen unknown.

Findings of the study overall: A TCR beta motif made of about eight highly homologous variants seemed typical of ankylosing spondylitis blood. Within peripheral blood, clones linked to disease were CD8+ and relatively rare.

V usage is TRBV27 and J usage is TRBJ2-1, with D unclear. Sequences were obtained from blood, either unsorted or a sorted T cell fraction (not recorded which). This sequence originates from a male donor with ankylosing spondylitis. Here the CDR3 DNA reads TGTGCCAGCAGTACCTACCGGAGCTCCTACAATGAGCAGTTCTTC. It encodes CASSTYRSSYNEQFF.